This TCR beta chain originates from a study of blood T cells in healthy people across ages (dated by TCRdb to 2015 to 2017). For context, the study as a whole: In model experiments, roughly one uniquely barcoded TCR beta cDNA molecule per two T cells was captured by template switching. The study measured age-related changes in TCR beta repertoire diversity using deep sequencing normalized with unique cDNA molecular identifiers. Four age groups were formed from the donors: young (average approximately 15 years), middle-aged (approximately 39), aged (about 62) and long-lived (more than 75). To avoid experimental bias, donors of different ages were distributed randomly across sequencing lanes. The study analyzed two additional independent replicas of 1 million unique cDNA reads from the same blood draw for two donors, one aged 18 to 30 and one aged 80 or older.

Remarks on this clonotype: Its target antigen remains unknown. No much larger clone is present one base from it, and per-base qualities are unavailable.

Libraries were built with 5' RACE. The sequencer listed for this sample is Illumina HiSeq 2500. The second PCR ran for roughly 6 to 11 cycles and used a J-beta primer mix along with a sample-barcoded 5' primer. Each TCR beta cDNA molecule received a unique molecular identifier from a template-switch 5' adaptor carrying 12 random nucleotides. Each sample yielded at least 3 million CDR3-containing paired-end reads. All of the RNA was converted into first-strand cDNA using the Mint cDNA synthesis kit, with a TRBC-specific oligonucleotide serving as the primer. After uracil-DNA glycosylase treatment, a first 18-cycle PCR used universal primers M1SS and BC2_uni_R on all cDNA. The source study handled its data this way. For normalization, 1 million high-quality reads, each with a distinct molecular identifier, were randomly selected from each sample. Instead of being binned into consensus sequences, reads with shared molecular identifiers were discarded. CDR3 identification, clonotype clustering and error correction used MiTCR with a Q25 quality threshold and the strictest error-elimination algorithm. Lower-bound total TCR beta diversity was estimated with a nonparametric unseen species model using Euler transformation. Through fastp at Q25 and MiXCR, TCRdb rebuilt clones from the public reads, retaining in-frame beta chains. Rows with a matching CDR3 protein are joined into one entry that keeps the most common DNA and genes. The V and J calls were not made by the authors but by TCRdb's processing. The sample profile shows approximately 350,000 distinct CDR3 sequences; 50% to 60% of them were found once. The ten most abundant clones make up under 60% of the sample.

General conclusions and limits of the study: Estimates of total diversity from one million sequenced T cells were regarded as lower bounds and underestimates. Compared with the aged group, more naive CD4+ T cells, fewer expanded clones and increased TCR diversity were shown by the long-lived group, suggesting age selection. A strong correlation was found between observed TCR beta diversity and the percentage of naive T cells measured by flow cytometry. Observed TCR beta diversity per million T cells fell roughly linearly with age, and a significant reduction was already apparent by age around 40. Bulk unsorted PBMC profiling prevented conclusive comparison of naive and antigen-experienced compartments. Because the CMV infection status of the donors was unknown, age-related changes in expanded clonotypes may potentially have been confounded.

The V and J ends are trimmed by 1 base and 8 bases, leaving 24 bases between them. Reading the germline V gene gives CDR1 MGHRA and CDR2 YSYEKL. The CDR3 measures 18 amino acids from cysteine to phenylalanine. Only CDR3 DNA remains: 54 bases, in frame from the first base. Donors were 39 systemically healthy Caucasian individuals from Russia aged roughly 6 to 90 years. Each donor gave roughly 9.5 milliliters of peripheral blood, collected into EDTA-treated Vacutainer tubes. Ficoll-Paque density-gradient centrifugation was used to isolate PBMCs, with at least 6 million obtained per sample. Trizol reagent was used to extract total RNA from the PBMCs, yielding at least 5.5 micrograms per sample. For every donor, flow cytometry on a PBMC aliquot measured the percentage of naive CD45RAhigh/CD27high T cells.

The TCR sequence derives from a man between 60 and 75 years old in good health. The chain is made from TRBV4-1 and TRBJ1-5; TRBD1 is possibly the D segment (6 matching bases). Source material: blood. This receptor carries the CDR3 CASSQAFGGGAGNEPQHF. The DNA is TGCGCCAGCAGCCAAGCTTTTGGCGGGGGGGCCGGGAATGAGCCCCAGCATTTT.